What follows are 4 T cell receptor beta chains derived from one specimen sequenced in a study of blood T cells in healthy people across ages. A sample-barcoded 5' primer and a J-beta primer mix were used in a second PCR of about 7 to 12 cycles. TCRdb analysed the 5' RACE reads with MiXCR anew, one entry per CDR3 protein. The sample includes hundreds of thousands of distinct CDR3 sequences, 20% to 25% of them seen just once. Specimen: blood. Source of these receptors: a man aged 70-80 years in good health.

In this sample, this clonotype turned up a few times. J is TRBJ2-1 and V is TRBV7-9; tentative D call: TRBD2 (5 bases). Trimming shortened V by 4 bases and J by 7 bases, and 8 bases separated the two germline ends. Germline CDR1 and CDR2: SEHNR and FQNEAQ (reference sequence). The CDR3 is 12 residues long. The CDR3 nucleotides read TGTGCCAGCAGCTCGTCGGGAAATGAGCAGTTCTTC. Translated, it gives CASSSSGNEQFF.

This clonotype was seen many times. The gene calls are TRBV6-1 and TRBJ1-4, with TRBD1 as a possible D gene (5 bases). The CDR3 length is 13 residues. CDR1 and CDR2 (germline): MNHNS, SASEGT. V lost 7 bases, J lost 8 bases, and 14 bases lay in between. In nucleotides, the CDR3 is TGTGCCAGCATCGAGTGGACAACGGAAAAACTGTTTTTT. Translated, it gives CASIEWTTEKLFF.

The chain links TRBV5-1 to TRBJ2-1; 14 nucleotides match TRBD2. Germline CDR1 and CDR2: SGHRS and YFSETQ. The CDR3 runs 15 residues. The V and J ends lost 4 bases and 8 bases, in that order; junction bases with no gene match: 5. CDR3 residues: CASSMGLAGDHEQFF. The DNA for the CDR3 is TGCGCCAGCAGCATGGGACTAGCGGGAGATCATGAGCAGTTCTTC.

This clonotype was seen a few times. The chain uses TRBV5-1 and TRBJ2-1, with a tentative D call TRBD1 (6 bases). The J call may not be correct, given that the DNA end is closer to TRBJ2-7. CDR1 and CDR2 (germline): SGHRS, YFSETQ. CDR3 length: 15 amino acids. The CDR3 nucleotides are TGCGCCAGCAGCCATCTCCGGGACATGAGATACGAGCAGTACTTC. Translated, it gives CASSHLRDMRYEQYF.